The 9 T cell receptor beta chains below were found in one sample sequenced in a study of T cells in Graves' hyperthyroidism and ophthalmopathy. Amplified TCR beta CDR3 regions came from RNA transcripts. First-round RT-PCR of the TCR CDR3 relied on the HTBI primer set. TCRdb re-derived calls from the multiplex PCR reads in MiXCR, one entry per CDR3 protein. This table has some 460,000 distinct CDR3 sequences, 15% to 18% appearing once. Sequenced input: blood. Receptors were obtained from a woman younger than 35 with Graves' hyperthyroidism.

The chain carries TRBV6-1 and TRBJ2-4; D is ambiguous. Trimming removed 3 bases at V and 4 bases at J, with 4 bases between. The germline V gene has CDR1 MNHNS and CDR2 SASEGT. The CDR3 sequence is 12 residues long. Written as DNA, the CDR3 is TGTGCCAGCAGTGAGCAGAAAAACATTCAGTACTTC. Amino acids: CASSEQKNIQYF.

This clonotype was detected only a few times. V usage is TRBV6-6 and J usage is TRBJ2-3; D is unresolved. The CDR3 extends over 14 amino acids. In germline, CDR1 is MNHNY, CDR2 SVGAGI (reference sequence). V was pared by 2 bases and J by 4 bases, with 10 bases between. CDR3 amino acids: CASSYGDPPDTQYF. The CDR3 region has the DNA TGTGCCAGCAGTTACGGGGATCCCCCAGATACGCAGTATTTT.

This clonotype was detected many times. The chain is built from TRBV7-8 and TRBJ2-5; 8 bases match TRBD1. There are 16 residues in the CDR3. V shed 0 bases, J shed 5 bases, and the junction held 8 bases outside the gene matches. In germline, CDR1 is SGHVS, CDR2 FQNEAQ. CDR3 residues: CASSLAPTGVRETQYF. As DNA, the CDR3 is TGTGCCAGCAGCTTAGCGCCGACAGGGGTCCGCGAGACCCAGTACTTC.

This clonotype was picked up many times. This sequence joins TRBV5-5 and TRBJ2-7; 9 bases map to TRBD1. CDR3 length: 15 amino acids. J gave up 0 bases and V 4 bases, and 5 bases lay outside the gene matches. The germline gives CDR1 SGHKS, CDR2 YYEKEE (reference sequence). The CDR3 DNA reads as TGTGCCAGCAGCAGGGACAGGGACGCCTCCTACGAGCAGTACTTC. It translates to CASSRDRDASYEQYF.

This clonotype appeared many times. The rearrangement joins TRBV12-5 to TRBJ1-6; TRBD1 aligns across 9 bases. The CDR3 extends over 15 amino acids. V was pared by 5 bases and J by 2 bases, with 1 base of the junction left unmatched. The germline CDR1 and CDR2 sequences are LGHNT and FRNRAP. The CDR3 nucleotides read TGTGCTAGTGGTAGACAGGGGGCCTATAATTCACCCCTCCACTTT. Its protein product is CASGRQGAYNSPLHF.

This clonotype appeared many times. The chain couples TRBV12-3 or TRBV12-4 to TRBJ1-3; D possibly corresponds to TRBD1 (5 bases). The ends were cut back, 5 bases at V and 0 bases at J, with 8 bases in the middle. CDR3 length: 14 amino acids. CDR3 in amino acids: CASSQGHSGNTIYF. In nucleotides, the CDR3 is TGTGCCAGCAGTCAGGGTCACTCTGGAAACACCATATATTTT.

For the CDR3, the DNA is TGTGCCAGCAGTTTTCACCCGGGGGGCGCATATGAAGCTTTCTTT. The encoded protein is CASSFHPGGAYEAFF. The rearrangement uses TRBV12-3 or TRBV12-4 and TRBJ1-1, with D perhaps TRBD1 (6 bases). The CDR3 has 15 residues. V was pared by 3 bases and J by 7 bases, with 18 bases between.

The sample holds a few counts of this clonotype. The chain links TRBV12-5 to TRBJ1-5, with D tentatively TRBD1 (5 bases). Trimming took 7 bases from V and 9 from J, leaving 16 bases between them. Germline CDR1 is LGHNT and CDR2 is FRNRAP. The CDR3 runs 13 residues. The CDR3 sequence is CASAILRGGPQHF. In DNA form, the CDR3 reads TGTGCTAGTGCTATACTAAGGGGAGGGCCCCAGCATTTT.

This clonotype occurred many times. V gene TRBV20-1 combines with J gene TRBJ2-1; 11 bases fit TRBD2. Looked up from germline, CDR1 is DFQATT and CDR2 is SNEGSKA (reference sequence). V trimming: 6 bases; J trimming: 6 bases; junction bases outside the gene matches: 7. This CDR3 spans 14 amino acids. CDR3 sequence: CSAPLAGVTNEQFF. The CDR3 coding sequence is TGCAGTGCGCCACTAGCGGGAGTTACCAATGAGCAGTTCTTC.